The rows below give T cell receptor beta chains drawn from one sample of a study of blood T cell repertoires in COVID-19. TCRdb's copy holds only in-frame clones and misses some; the assay was immunoSEQ multiplex PCR. The data hold 95,000 to 150,000 clones, with about nine tenths observed a single time. Input material: peripheral blood. These receptors were obtained from a man aged 40-49 years with acute or convalescent COVID-19. CDR3s include the opening cysteine and the closing phenylalanine or tryptophan. D genes are given only for firm matches.

NA,TRBJ1-6,TRBV5-5,TGTGCCAGCAGCTTGGCCCAGGTTGCCTATAATTCACCCCTCCACTTT,CASSLAQVAYNSPLHF
TRBD1,TRBJ2-7,TRBV7-2,TGTGCCAGCAGCATCCGGGACAGGGTGGTTTACGAGCAGTACTTC,CASSIRDRVVYEQYF
TRBD1,TRBJ2-1,TRBV27,TGTGCCAGCAGTTTTGGGGACAGGGTATCCTACAATGAGCAGTTCTTC,CASSFGDRVSYNEQFF
NA,TRBJ1-1,TRBV29-1,TGCAGCGTTGACCCTAAGAACACTGAAGCTTTCTTT,CSVDPKNTEAFF
NA,TRBJ1-2,TRBV18,TGTGCCAGCTCACGGCAGGGGTTTTCCTACACCTTC,CASSRQGFSYTF
NA,TRBJ2-5,TRBV2,TGTGCCAGATGGGGCCCAGTCAAGTACCAAGAGACCCAGTACTTC,CARWGPVKYQETQYF
TRBD1,TRBJ1-1,TRBV18,TGTGCCAGCTCTCTCACCCGGGACAGGGCCTTGAACACTGAAGCTTTCTTT,CASSLTRDRALNTEAFF
NA,TRBJ1-1,TRBV9,TGTGCCAGCAGCCGCCATCGGTACACTGAAGCTTTCTTT,CASSRHRYTEAFF
NA,TRBJ1-6,TRBV3-1/TRBV3-2,TGTGCCAGCAGCCGGACAGCTGATAATTCACCCCTCCACTTT,CASSRTADNSPLHF
NA,TRBJ1-2,TRBV30,TGTGCCTGGAGGGAACAGGGTTACACCTTC,CAWREQGYTF
NA,TRBJ2-1,TRBV5-4,TGTGCCAGCAGCTTTAGTCAAACTAGATCTGCTGAGCAGTTCTTC,CASSFSQTRSAEQFF
NA,TRBJ2-7,TRBV5-5,TGTGCCAGCAGGAGCCCGTATTCCTACGAGCAGTACTTC,CASRSPYSYEQYF
TRBD2,TRBJ2-1,TRBV19,TGTGCCAGTAGTACGGGACTATCAGAGCAGTTCTTC,CASSTGLSEQFF
NA,TRBJ2-7,TRBV5-6,TGTGCCACCTTACCCCGGAGGGGGGGCACCTACGAGCAGTACTTC,CATLPRRGGTYEQYF
TRBD1,TRBJ2-7,TRBV4-1,TGCGCCAGCAGCCCCCCGGGACAGGGTGGAGAGCAGTACTTC,CASSPPGQGGEQYF